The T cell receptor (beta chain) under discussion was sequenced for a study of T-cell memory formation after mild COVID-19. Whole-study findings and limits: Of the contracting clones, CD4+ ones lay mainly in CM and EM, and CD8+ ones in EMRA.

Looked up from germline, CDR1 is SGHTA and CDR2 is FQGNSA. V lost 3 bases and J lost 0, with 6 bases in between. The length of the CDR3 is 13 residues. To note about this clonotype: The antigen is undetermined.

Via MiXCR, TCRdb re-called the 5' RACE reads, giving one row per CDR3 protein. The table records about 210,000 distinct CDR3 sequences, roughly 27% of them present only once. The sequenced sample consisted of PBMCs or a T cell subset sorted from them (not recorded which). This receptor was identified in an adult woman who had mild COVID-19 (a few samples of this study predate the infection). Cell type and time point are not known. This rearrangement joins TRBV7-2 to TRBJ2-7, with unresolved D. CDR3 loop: CASSFSASYEQYF. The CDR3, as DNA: TGTGCCAGCAGCTTCTCGGCCTCCTACGAGCAGTACTTC.